This entry features one TCR beta chain sequence. The CDR3 covers 13 residues. Germline-derived CDR1 and CDR2 are SNHLY and FYNNEI. Trimming removed 8 bases from V and 0 bases from J; junction bases left unmatched: 3. The data were taken from a study of blood T cell repertoires in COVID-19. Some clones are missing from TCRdb's copy, which holds only in-frame ones; the method was immunoSEQ multiplex PCR. The sample lists 160,000 or so clones, over 70% seen once, with 3% to 3.5% in the top ten. Donors in Cohort 3 who had recovered were those with two negative PCRs, healthcare professional clearance, or resolution of their symptoms.

The TCR was taken from a woman between 55 and 75 years old who had recovered from COVID-19. Sequences were obtained from PBMCs or T cells enriched from blood (not recorded which). J is TRBJ2-7 and V is TRBV2; TRBD1 aligns across 8 bases. Here the CDR3 reads CASQTGASYEQYF. Written as DNA, the CDR3 is TGTGCCAGCCAGACAGGGGCCTCCTACGAGCAGTACTTC.